This TCR beta chain was identified in a study of shared clonotypes between healthy human individuals. The sample holds one count of this clone. Original methodology: In the immunoSEQ data, sequences were junction-only and lacked quality scores, so filtering differed. Repertoires were generated with immunoSEQ multiplex PCR, while TCRdb's copy carries only in-frame clones and drops some. D and trimming come from the DNA, and the V and J calls and clone size come from that table. Of about 480,000 clones in the sample, roughly 79% are singletons; the top ten hold about an eighth. The sequencing sample was made of PBMCs. This sequence originates from a woman in her thirties or forties in good health. Some clones in this sample may be carry-over from other donors' samples.

This CDR3 reads CASRKEREGGNEQFF. CDR3 nucleotide sequence: TGTGCCAGTAGAAAAGAGCGGGAGGGTGGTAATGAGCAGTTCTTC. The genes are TRBV19 and TRBJ2-1; the match to TRBD2 covers 10 bases. The J segment lost 7 bases and the V segment lost 6 bases, leaving 9 bases of the junction unmatched. The CDR3 sequence is 15 residues long. CDR1 and CDR2 (germline): LNHDA, SQIVND (reference sequence).